Presented here are 8 T cell receptor beta chains from one specimen sequenced in a study of CD8+CD57+ T cells in acquired aplastic anemia. Genomic DNA provided the template from which TCR beta VDJ and CDR3 profiles were obtained. TCRdb used MiXCR to reprocess the reads, holding one entry per CDR3 protein. The repertoire holds fewer than 200,000 distinct CDR3 sequences, with 55% to 80% as singletons. Sequencing used sorted CD4+, CD8+, or CD8+CD57+ T cells (not recorded which) from PBMCs. The receptor set was obtained from a human donor in good health.

The chain carries TRBV10-2 and TRBJ2-7, with 10 bases fitting TRBD2. Germline CDR1 and CDR2: WSHSY and SAAADI. The CDR3 sequence is 13 residues long. Trimming removed 0 bases from V and 7 bases from J; junction bases left unmatched: 0. CDR3 sequence: CASSESSGREQYF. In DNA form, the CDR3 reads TGCGCCAGCAGTGAGTCTAGCGGGAGGGAGCAGTACTTC.

This clonotype was counted a few times. V is TRBV7-4 and J is TRBJ1-3, with a weak D call TRBD1 (5 bases). CDR3 size: 15 residues. Germline lookup yields CDR1 SGHVT and CDR2 SQSDAQ. V gave up 0 bases and J gave up 0 bases, with 6 bases separating them. The CDR3 bases are TGTGCCAGCAGCTTAGCTGGGGCCTCTGGAAACACCATATATTTT. Residues: CASSLAGASGNTIYF.

The rearrangement joins TRBV5-1 to TRBJ1-1; 7 positions agree with TRBD1. V was pared by 4 bases and J by 1 base, with 4 bases of the junction left unmatched. Germline CDR1 reads SGHRS; CDR2 reads YFSETQ. The CDR3 is 14 amino acids. The CDR3 loop reads CASSDGTANTEAFF. The CDR3 coding sequence is TGCGCCAGCAGCGACGGGACAGCGAACACTGAAGCTTTCTTT.

The chain combines TRBV7-9 with TRBJ2-7, with TRBD2 as a possible D gene (5 bases). Germline lookup yields CDR1 SEHNR and CDR2 FQNEAQ (reference sequence). The CDR3 runs 13 residues. V was pared by 1 base and J by 9 bases, with 13 bases between. The CDR3 region is CASSLEVSARQYF. Written as DNA, the CDR3 is TGTGCCAGCAGCTTAGAAGTTAGCGCTAGGCAGTACTTC.

The V and J genes are TRBV9 and TRBJ2-2; no clear D. The ends were cut back, 0 bases at V and 7 bases at J, with 7 bases in the middle. In germline, CDR1 is SGDLS, CDR2 YYNGEE. The CDR3 totals 13 residues. The DNA of the CDR3 is TGTGCCAGCAGCGTAGGGGTTCGCGGGGAGCTGTTTTTT. Residues: CASSVGVRGELFF.

This clonotype was counted at least ten times. The chain has TRBV9 and TRBJ1-6; D not resolved. V was trimmed by 0 bases and J by 7 bases, leaving 11 bases between them. This CDR3 has 15 residues. Germline CDR1 and CDR2: SGDLS and YYNGEE. Here the CDR3 DNA reads TGTGCCAGCAGCGTAGGACCAGTAGACAATTCACCCCTCCACTTT. It translates to CASSVGPVDNSPLHF.

This chain uses TRBV19 with TRBJ2-7; 10 bases align to TRBD1. The CDR3 consists of 17 residues. Trimming at V came to 2 bases and at J to 5 bases, leaving 12 bases not matched to a gene. Germline CDR1 LNHDA, CDR2 SQIVND (reference sequence). CDR3 in amino acids: CASSIKLGGDRGHEQYF. The CDR3, as DNA: TGTGCCAGTAGTATAAAGCTCGGCGGGGACAGGGGCCACGAGCAGTACTTC.

This clonotype was observed many times. The CDR3 is CASSAFSGIGEQYF. DNA of the CDR3: TGTGCCAGCAGCGCGTTTAGCGGGATTGGCGAGCAGTACTTC. This chain joins TRBV9 and TRBJ2-7; 8 positions agree with TRBD2. The V gene's germline CDR1 is SGDLS and CDR2 YYNGEE. The CDR3 runs to 14 residues. Losses at the gene ends were 3 bases for V and 6 bases for J; bases not matched to a gene: 8.